This record covers a single TCR beta chain. Original data processing: Amplification from reference gene primers served as the basis for estimated nucleated cell counts. Data came from immunoSEQ multiplex PCR; TCRdb stores just in-frame clones and leaves some out. V, J and clone size derive from that table, while D and trimming were established from the DNA sequence. The top ten clones hold under 6.5% of a sample with 98,000 or so clones, roughly nine tenths of them seen once. This entry is derived from a study of blood T cell repertoires in COVID-19. The CDR3 spans 15 residues. Trimming took off 4 bases at V and 4 bases at J, with 14 bases between the two ends. Germline lookup yields CDR1 SGHKS and CDR2 YYEKEE (reference sequence).

The V gene is TRBV5-5, the J gene TRBJ1-4; a possible D gene is TRBD1 (5 bases). The sequencing sample was made of peripheral blood. This receptor was identified in a human donor in a cohort sampled during active COVID-19. The CDR3 DNA reads TGTGCCAGCAGCCCGCGGGGGTTCGGTAATGAAAAACTGTTTTTT. Translated, it gives CASSPRGFGNEKLFF.